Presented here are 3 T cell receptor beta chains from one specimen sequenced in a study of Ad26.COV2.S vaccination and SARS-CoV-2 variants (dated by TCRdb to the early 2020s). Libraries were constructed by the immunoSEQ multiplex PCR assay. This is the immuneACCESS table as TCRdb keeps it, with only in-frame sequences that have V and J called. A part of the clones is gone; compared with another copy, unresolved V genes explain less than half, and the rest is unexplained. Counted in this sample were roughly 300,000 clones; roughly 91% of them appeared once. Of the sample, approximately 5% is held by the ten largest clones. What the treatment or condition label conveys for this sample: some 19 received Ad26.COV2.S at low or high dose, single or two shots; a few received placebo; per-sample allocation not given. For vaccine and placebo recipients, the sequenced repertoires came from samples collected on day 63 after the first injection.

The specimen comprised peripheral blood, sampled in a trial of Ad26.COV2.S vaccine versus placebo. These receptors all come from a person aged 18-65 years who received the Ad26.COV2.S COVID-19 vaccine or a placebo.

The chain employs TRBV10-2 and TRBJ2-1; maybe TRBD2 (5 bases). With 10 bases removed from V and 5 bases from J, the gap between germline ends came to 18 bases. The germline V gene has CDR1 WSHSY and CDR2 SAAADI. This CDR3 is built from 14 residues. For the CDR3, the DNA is TGCGCCACACAACCGGAGATGACTAACAATGAGCAGTTCTTC. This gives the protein CATQPEMTNNEQFF.

CDR3 DNA sequence: TGTGCCAGCAGCTCTCTTTGGGGGACAGGGAGGGATGGCTACACCTTC. Protein: CASSSLWGTGRDGYTF. V and J are TRBV7-2 and TRBJ1-2, with 9 bases identical to TRBD1. CDR1 is SGHTA and CDR2 is FQGNSA in the germline V gene. The CDR3 sequence is 16 residues long. The V and J ends lost 4 bases and 6 bases, in that order; junction bases with no gene match: 12.

The CDR3 nucleotides are TGTGCCAGCAGCTTAATGGGAGGGTGGGACAATGAGCAGTTCTTC. Protein sequence: CASSLMGGWDNEQFF. The chain recombines TRBV7-3 with TRBJ2-1, with 7 bases lining up with TRBD2. Germline CDR1 SGHTA, CDR2 FQGTGA. This CDR3 is built from 15 residues. J was trimmed by 5 bases and V by 1 base; bases with no gene match: 5.